The clone carrying this T cell receptor (beta chain) was observed a handful of times. The antigen is unknown. Blood sampling was done at baseline, cycle 4 day 1, and cycle 7 day 1. This table comes from immunoSEQ multiplex PCR, and its TCRdb copy is limited to in-frame clones, with some not included. The sample consists of over 8,500 clones, 86% of them appearing once. This sample is drawn from a study of OX40 agonist ivuxolimab in advanced cancers. The CDR3 length is 16 residues. Trimming cost V 4 bases and J 4 bases, with 20 bases left between them. Germline lookup yields CDR1 SGHTS and CDR2 YDEGEE. Study observations and caveats: Some patients who did not respond also had low normalized T-cell clonal expansion. The CD4+ and CD8+ T cells in the blood had expanded clonally by week 6 at 0.1 to 3.0 mg/kg. Determination of antigen specificity was not performed for the expanded peripheral T cells.

The starting material was CD4+ or CD8+ T cells sorted from blood, obtained in a trial of the OX40 agonist ivuxolimab. This clonotype was obtained from an adult with an advanced solid tumor such as melanoma, head and neck, liver or kidney cancer. This chain links TRBV5-8 with TRBJ1-2; D perhaps matches TRBD1 (5 bases). CDR3 amino acids: CASSPPGAGPLYGYTF. The CDR3 DNA reads as TGTGCCAGCAGCCCACCTGGGGCAGGGCCTCTCTATGGCTACACCTTC.